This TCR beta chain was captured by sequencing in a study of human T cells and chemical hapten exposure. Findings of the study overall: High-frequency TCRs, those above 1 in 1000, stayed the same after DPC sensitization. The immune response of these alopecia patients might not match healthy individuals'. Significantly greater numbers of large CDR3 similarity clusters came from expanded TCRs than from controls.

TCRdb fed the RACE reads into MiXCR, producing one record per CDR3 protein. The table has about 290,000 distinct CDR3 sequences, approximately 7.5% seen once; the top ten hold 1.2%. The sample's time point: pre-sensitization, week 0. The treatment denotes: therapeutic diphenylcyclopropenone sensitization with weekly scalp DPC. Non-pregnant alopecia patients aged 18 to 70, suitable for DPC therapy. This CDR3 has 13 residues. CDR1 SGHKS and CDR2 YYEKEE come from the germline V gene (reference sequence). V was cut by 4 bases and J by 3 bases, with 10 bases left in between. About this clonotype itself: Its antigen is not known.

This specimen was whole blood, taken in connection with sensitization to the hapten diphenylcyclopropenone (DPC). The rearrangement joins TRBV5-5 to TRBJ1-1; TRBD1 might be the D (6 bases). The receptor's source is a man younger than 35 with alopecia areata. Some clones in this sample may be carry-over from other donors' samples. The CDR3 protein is CASSQGQYTEAFF. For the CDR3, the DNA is TGTGCCAGCAGCCAAGGACAGTACACTGAAGCTTTCTTT.